This T cell receptor (beta chain) was found in a study of T cell responses to AZD1222 COVID-19 vaccine. Clones were read by immunoSEQ multiplex PCR, and TCRdb kept only the in-frame ones, dropping some. The sample consists of some 170,000 clones, 85% to 90% of them appearing once. Points on this clone: Its matching antigen is unknown.

There are 14 residues in the CDR3. Trimming removed 3 bases from V and 0 bases from J, with 8 bases in between. From germline, CDR1 is SGDLS and CDR2 YYNGEE. General study points: White British people made up most donors, females outnumbered males, and clonal diversity was possibly underestimated.

The J gene is TRBJ2-3, the V gene TRBV9; D possibly uses TRBD1 or TRBD2 (6 bases each). The sequence came from an adult who received the MenACWY meningococcal vaccine as a control. The source was peripheral blood, collected 28 days after the second dose of the MenACWY control vaccine. CDR3: CASSGGASTDTQYF. DNA of the CDR3: TGTGCCAGCAGCGGGGGGGCCAGCACAGATACGCAGTATTTT.